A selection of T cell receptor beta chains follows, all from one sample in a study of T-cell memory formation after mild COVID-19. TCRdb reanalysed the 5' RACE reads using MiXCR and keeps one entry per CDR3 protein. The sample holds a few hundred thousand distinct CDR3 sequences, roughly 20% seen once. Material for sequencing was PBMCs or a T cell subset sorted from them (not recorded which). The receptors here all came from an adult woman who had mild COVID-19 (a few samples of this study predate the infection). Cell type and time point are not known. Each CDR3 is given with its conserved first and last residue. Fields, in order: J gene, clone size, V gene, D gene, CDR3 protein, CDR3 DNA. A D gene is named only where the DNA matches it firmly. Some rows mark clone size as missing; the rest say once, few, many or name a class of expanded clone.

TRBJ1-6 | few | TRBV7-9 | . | CASSFWGDSPLHF | TGTGCCAGCAGCTTTTGGGGGGATTCACCCCTCCACTTT
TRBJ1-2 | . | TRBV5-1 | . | CASSLGGEALYGYTF | TGCGCCAGCAGCTTGGGCGGGGAAGCCCTCTATGGCTACACCTTC
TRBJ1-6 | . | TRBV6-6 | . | CASSPGSTSPLHF | TGTGCCAGCAGTCCCGGGTCGACGTCACCCCTCCACTTT
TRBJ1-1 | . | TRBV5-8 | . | CASSPPSGEMNTEAFF | TGTGCCAGCAGCCCCCCTAGCGGGGAAATGAACACTGAAGCTTTCTTT
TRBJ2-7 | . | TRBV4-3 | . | CASSQGQPAGEQYF | TGCGCCAGCAGCCAGGGGCAGCCGGCGGGCGAGCAGTACTTC
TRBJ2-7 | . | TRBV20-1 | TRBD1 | CSARPTGGYEQYF | TGCAGTGCTAGGCCTACAGGGGGCTACGAGCAGTACTTC
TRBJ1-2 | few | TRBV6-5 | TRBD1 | CASSYSLRGLGYGYTF | TGTGCCAGCAGTTACTCCCTAAGGGGGCTGGGGTATGGCTACACCTTC
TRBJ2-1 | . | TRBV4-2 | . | CASSQARTTPVGEQFF | TGTGCCAGCAGCCAAGCAAGGACTACTCCGGTAGGTGAGCAGTTCTTC
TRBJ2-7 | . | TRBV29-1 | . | CSVQGESYEQYF | TGCAGCGTACAGGGTGAATCCTACGAGCAGTACTTC
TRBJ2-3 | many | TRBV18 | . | CASSPPEDTQYF | TGTGCCAGCAGCCCCCCTGAGGATACGCAGTATTTT
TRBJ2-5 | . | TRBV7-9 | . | CASVYSQTETQYF | TGTGCCAGCGTCTATTCCCAGACAGAGACCCAGTACTTC
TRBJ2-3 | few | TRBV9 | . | CASSAVSEDTQYF | TGTGCCAGCAGCGCGGTTAGCGAAGATACGCAGTATTTT
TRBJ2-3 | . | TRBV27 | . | CASSRLVHGTDTQYF | TGTGCCAGCTCCAGGTTGGTGCATGGCACAGATACGCAGTATTTT
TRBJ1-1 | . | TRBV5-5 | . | CASSLAPLPTANTEAFF | TGTGCCAGCAGCTTGGCGCCCCTTCCGACGGCGAACACTGAAGCTTTCTTT
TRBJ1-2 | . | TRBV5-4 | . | CASSPTSDYGYTF | TGTGCCAGCAGCCCGACATCTGACTATGGCTACACCTTC
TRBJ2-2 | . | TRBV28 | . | CASSSIGGAGELFF | TGTGCCAGCAGCTCGATAGGGGGGGCCGGGGAGCTGTTTTTT
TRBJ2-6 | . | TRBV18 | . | CASSTALVTGANVLTF | TGTGCCAGCTCAACTGCCTTAGTAACCGGGGCCAACGTCCTGACTTTC
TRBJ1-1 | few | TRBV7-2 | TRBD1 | CASSGGDRVMNTEAFF | TGTGCCAGCAGCGGAGGGGACAGGGTTATGAACACTGAAGCTTTCTTT
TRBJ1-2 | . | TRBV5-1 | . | CASSLGLTGYTF | TGCGCCAGCAGCCTCGGGCTTACTGGCTACACCTTC